Below are 24 T cell receptor beta chains sequenced from a single sample in a study of Ad26.COV2.S vaccination and SARS-CoV-2 variants. Treatment given: around 19 received Ad26.COV2.S at low or high dose, single or two shots; about 5 received placebo; per-sample allocation not given. The samples date from day 63 after the first vaccine or placebo injection. Profiling relied on immunoSEQ multiplex PCR, and the TCRdb table lists in-frame clones only, not all of them. The sample shows more than 300,000 clones, about 88% of them seen only once. The sequences come from peripheral blood, collected in a trial of Ad26.COV2.S vaccine versus placebo. The receptor set was obtained from a person between 18 and 60 years old who received the Ad26.COV2.S COVID-19 vaccine or a placebo.

This clone has just a few counts. The V and J genes are TRBV5-1 and TRBJ1-1; tentative D call: TRBD1 (5 bases). CDR3 length: 15 residues. Between the trimmed V and J ends, which lost 4 bases and 5 bases, there was a span of 18 bases. Germline V gene data show CDR1 as SGHRS and CDR2 as YFSETQ. CDR3 sequence (DNA): TGCGCCAGCAGCCCCATGGCAGGTAGGGGAACTGAAGCTTTCTTT. Amino acids: CASSPMAGRGTEAFF.

V gene TRBV9 combines with J gene TRBJ1-1; D call uncertain. This CDR3 is 15 amino acids long. V lost 0 bases, J lost 3 bases, and 12 bases lay in between. CDR1 and CDR2 from the germline V gene are SGDLS and YYNGEE. The CDR3 DNA is TGTGCCAGCAGCGTAGAAGGAGGAGGGTACACTGAAGCTTTCTTT. Translated, it gives CASSVEGGGYTEAFF.

This chain links TRBV11-3 with TRBJ2-7, with TRBD2 identical over 8 bases. The CDR3 is 15 residues long. V shed 6 bases and J 0 bases; nucleotides not matched to a gene: 7. Germline lookup yields CDR1 SGHNT and CDR2 YENEEA. The CDR3: CASSFRAGASYEQYF. In DNA, the CDR3 is TGTGCCAGCAGTTTCAGAGCGGGGGCCTCCTACGAGCAGTACTTC.

The chain combines TRBV5-1 with TRBJ1-1, with 7 bases matching TRBD1. The CDR3 totals 15 residues. The junction had 4 bases not matched to a gene; V was cut back by 1 base and J by 1 base. Germline V lookup: CDR1 SGHRS, CDR2 YFSETQ. DNA of the CDR3: TGCGCCAGCAGCTTGCAGACAGGGCCGAACACTGAAGCTTTCTTT. Its protein product is CASSLQTGPNTEAFF.

This chain links TRBV29-1 with TRBJ1-6; D might be TRBD1 (5 bases). CDR1 and CDR2 from the germline V gene are SQVTM and ANQGSEA. This CDR3 comprises 14 residues. V was trimmed by 5 bases and J by 6 bases, leaving 14 bases between them. CDR3 amino acids: CSVRMGDTNSPLHF. The CDR3 nucleotides read TGCAGCGTTCGAATGGGGGATACTAATTCACCCCTCCACTTT. The complete variable domain, with remaining parts taken from reference TRBV29-1 and TRBJ1-6, reads SAVISQKPSRDICQRGTSLTIQCQVDSQVTMMFWYRQQPGQSLTLIATANQGSEATYESGFVIDKFPISRPNLTFSTLTVSNMSPEDSSIYLCSVRMGDTNSPLHFGNGTRLTVT.

The genes are TRBV7-3 and TRBJ2-1, with 7 bases identical to TRBD1. The CDR3 runs to 13 residues. Trimming removed 5 bases from V and 7 bases from J; junction bases left unmatched: 5. Germline assignment: CDR1 SGHTA and CDR2 FQGTGA. The CDR3 loop reads CASSQQGWNEQFF. The CDR3 DNA reads TGTGCCAGCAGCCAACAGGGGTGGAATGAGCAGTTCTTC.

The J gene is TRBJ1-2, the V gene TRBV2; no firm D call. Germline loops: CDR1 SNHLY, CDR2 FYNNEI. With 4 bases removed from V and 8 bases from J, the gap between germline ends came to 8 bases. The CDR3 is 11 amino acids. The CDR3, as DNA: TGTGCCAGCAGTGTGATATCCGGCTACACCTTC. Protein: CASSVISGYTF.

The V and J genes are TRBV12-1 and TRBJ2-7; TRBD1 reflects the table's D call only, with no check against the DNA. TRBV12-1 is a pseudogene segment. The CDR3 extends over 15 amino acids. Here the CDR3 reads CASSFCGRVVYEQYF. CDR3 coding DNA: TGTGCCAGCAGCTTTTGCGGCAGGGTGGTCTACGAGCAGTACTTC.

V is TRBV3-1 (or the pseudogene TRBV3-2) and J is TRBJ1-4; D gene uncertain. V lost 1 base, J lost 7 bases, and 1 base lay in between. In germline, CDR1 is LGHDT, CDR2 YNNKEL (reference sequence). The CDR3 runs to 11 residues. CDR3 region: CASSQGEKLFF. The CDR3 DNA reads as TGTGCCAGCAGCCAAGGTGAAAAACTGTTTTTT.

This chain connects TRBV6-1 to TRBJ1-4, with a tentative D call TRBD1 (6 bases). The V end was cut by 3 bases, the J end by 4 bases, with 12 bases between. Germline V lookup: CDR1 MNHNS, CDR2 SASEGT. The CDR3 is 15 amino acids. The CDR3 DNA is TGTGCCAGCAGTGACCCAGGGGCAAATAATGAAAAACTGTTTTTT. Its translation: CASSDPGANNEKLFF.

The J gene is TRBJ2-1, the V gene TRBV5-6; D not resolved. Looked up from germline, CDR1 is SGHDT and CDR2 is YYEEEE. The CDR3 consists of 11 residues. Trimming left V 5 bases short and J 9 bases short, with 9 bases between. CDR3 loop: CASRRPGEQFF. CDR3 nucleotide sequence: TGTGCCAGCAGACGTCCGGGTGAGCAGTTCTTC.

V is TRBV5-1 and J is TRBJ1-3; 10 positions match TRBD1. Germline CDR1 SGHRS, CDR2 YFSETQ. The length of the CDR3 is 16 residues. The V and J ends lost 4 bases and 2 bases, in that order; junction bases with no gene match: 6. CDR3 amino acids: CASSPLGTGAGNTIYF. The DNA for the CDR3 is TGCGCCAGCAGCCCCCTGGGGACAGGGGCTGGAAACACCATATATTTT.

The chain carries TRBV19 and TRBJ1-5; possibly TRBD1 for D (5 bases). CDR1 and CDR2 from the germline V gene are LNHDA and SQIVND (reference sequence). This CDR3 spans 16 amino acids. V lost 3 bases to trimming and J lost 6 bases, with 18 bases between them. CDR3 protein: CASSMGEGLRGQPQHF. DNA of the CDR3: TGTGCCAGTAGTATGGGTGAGGGGTTACGAGGTCAGCCCCAGCATTTT.

Only one count was recorded for this clone. V gene TRBV9 combines with J gene TRBJ1-1; D call uncertain. Trimming removed 0 bases from V and 3 bases from J, with 6 bases in between. Germline V gives CDR1 SGDLS, CDR2 YYNGEE. The CDR3 consists of 13 residues. The chain's CDR3 is CASSVASHTEAFF. CDR3 DNA sequence: TGTGCCAGCAGCGTAGCGTCCCACACTGAAGCTTTCTTT.

The V gene is TRBV3-1 (or the pseudogene TRBV3-2), the J gene TRBJ2-7, with TRBD2 as a possible D gene (6 bases). Per germline, CDR1 LGHDT and CDR2 YNNKEL (reference sequence). The CDR3 loop spans 15 amino acids. The V gene lost 1 base and the J gene lost 4 bases, with 14 bases spanning the gap. For the CDR3, the DNA is TGTGCCAGCAGCCAAGTGGGACTGATCTTATACGAGCAGTACTTC. Amino acids: CASSQVGLILYEQYF.

V usage is TRBV5-1 and J usage is TRBJ2-5; TRBD2 is a possible D gene (6 bases). This CDR3 region has 15 residues. Trimming cost V 4 bases and J 5 bases, with 18 bases left between them. Germline V CDR1 and CDR2: SGHRS, YFSETQ. CDR3 sequence: CASSLQGPEGETQYF. The CDR3 DNA reads TGCGCCAGCAGCCTACAAGGGCCGGAGGGGGAGACCCAGTACTTC.

The rearrangement uses TRBV27 and TRBJ1-2; TRBD1 matches 8 bases. Germline CDR1 MNHEY, CDR2 SMNVEV (reference sequence). V gave up 6 bases and J gave up 3 bases; unmatched junction bases: 12. This CDR3 comprises 16 residues. In DNA, the CDR3 is TGTGCCAGCAGGCGTGGGACAGGCTGGGGGTACTATGGCTACACCTTC. Translation gives CASRRGTGWGYYGYTF.

This chain uses TRBV7-2 with TRBJ1-3, with D unresolved. CDR1 and CDR2 from the germline V gene are SGHTA and FQGNSA. V lost 4 bases and J lost 0, with 10 bases in between. The CDR3 extends over 15 amino acids. CDR3 loop: CASSWRGNSGNTIYF. CDR3 nucleotide sequence: TGTGCCAGCAGCTGGCGGGGTAACTCTGGAAACACCATATATTTT.

The table lists this clone with a few counts. The V call is TRBV5-8, the J call TRBJ1-1; D may be TRBD1 (6 bases). This CDR3 spans 13 amino acids. Germline CDR1 is SGHTS and CDR2 is YDEGEE. Trimming removed 4 bases at V and 0 bases at J, with 7 bases between. CDR3: CASSPGVNTEAFF. In DNA form, the CDR3 reads TGTGCCAGCAGCCCAGGGGTGAACACTGAAGCTTTCTTT. The variable domain in full, completed from reference TRBV5-8 and TRBJ1-1, reads EAGVTQSPTHLIKTRGQQATLRCSPISGHTSVYWYQQALGLGLQFLLWYDEGEERNRGNFPPRFSGRQFPNYSSELNVNALELEDSALYLCASSPGVNTEAFFGQGTRLTVV.

CDR3 region: CASSDKVRGLDTQYF. The DNA for the CDR3 is TGTGCCAGCAGTGACAAGGTCAGGGGGTTGGATACGCAGTATTTT. The J gene is TRBJ2-3, the V gene TRBV9; 7 bases align to TRBD1. With V trimmed by 5 bases and J by 6 bases, 12 bases remained unmatched. The CDR3 covers 15 residues. The germline CDR1 and CDR2 sequences are SGDLS and YYNGEE. Filled out from reference TRBV9 and TRBJ2-3, the complete variable domain reads DSGVTQTPKHLITATGQRVTLRCSPRSGDLSVYWYQQSLDQGLQFLIQYYNGEERAKGNILERFSAQQFPDLHSELNLSSLELGDSALYFCASSDKVRGLDTQYFGPGTRLTVL.

This rearrangement joins TRBV7-3 to TRBJ1-2, with TRBD1 as a possible D gene (5 bases). The length of the CDR3 is 21 residues. With 0 bases removed from V and 5 bases from J, the gap between germline ends came to 31 bases. Per germline, CDR1 SGHTA and CDR2 FQGTGA. The DNA for the CDR3 is TGTGCCAGCAGCTTAACGAGAAGGCCCCCGGGGACCCGTTTGGATTTATATGGCTACACCTTC. Translation gives CASSLTRRPPGTRLDLYGYTF. The variable domain in full, with the rest retrieved from reference TRBV7-3 and TRBJ1-2, is GAGVSQTPSNKVTEKGKYVELRCDPISGHTALYWYRQSLGQGPEFLIYFQGTGAADDSGLPNDRFFAVRPEGSVSTLKIQRTERGDSAVYLCASSLTRRPPGTRLDLYGYTFGSGTRLTVV.

V gene TRBV27 combines with J gene TRBJ1-2; 8 bases fit TRBD1. Germline V CDR1 and CDR2: MNHEY, SMNVEV (reference sequence). The CDR3 length is 15 residues. V dropped 0 bases and J dropped 5; count of bases not matched to a gene: 5. CDR3 loop: CASSLSPGGEYGYTF. The CDR3 nucleotides are TGTGCCAGCAGTTTATCCCCAGGGGGCGAATATGGCTACACCTTC.

The V call is TRBV6-5, the J call TRBJ1-2; D may be TRBD1 (6 bases). The length of the CDR3 is 13 residues. Looked up from germline, CDR1 is MNHEY and CDR2 is SVGAGI. CDR3 protein: CAARDTIPHGYTF. The CDR3 DNA reads as TGTGCAGCCCGGGACACAATACCACATGGCTACACCTTC.

This clone was detected only a few times. V is TRBV6-2 or TRBV6-3 and J is TRBJ1-6; TRBD1 aligns across 7 bases. Trimming cost V 5 bases and J 12 bases; bases outside gene matches: 13. The CDR3 is 15 residues long. Germline CDR1 MNHEY, CDR2 SVGEGT. The CDR3 bases are TGTGCCAGCAGTATAACCGGGACAGAGGGTGGACCCCTCCACTTT. Protein product: CASSITGTEGGPLHF.